One sample yielded the 5 T cell receptor beta chains listed below, sequenced in a study of regulatory T cells in long-lasting Graves disease. Time point: newly diagnosed GD, antithyroid drugs for less than 3 months. From PBMCs, RNA was extracted and then used to make the TCR library. For TCR beta, libraries came from iRepertoire HTBI primers and Arm-PCR of CDR3 regions. TCRdb reprocessed the multiplex PCR reads with MiXCR, giving one entry per CDR3 protein. The data contain approximately 540,000 distinct CDR3 sequences, around 11% of them singletons. The sample was also linked to a second study, of T cells in Graves' hyperthyroidism and ophthalmopathy.

The sequences come from peripheral blood mononuclear cells (PBMCs), collected at new diagnosis, from a patient treated with antithyroid drugs. Receptors originate from a woman aged 25 to 39 with Graves disease.

At least ten counts were recorded for this clonotype. The rearrangement uses TRBV28 and TRBJ2-1; D unclear. Germline V gives CDR1 MDHEN, CDR2 SYDVKM. Trimming took off 3 bases at V and 3 bases at J, with 6 bases between the two ends. The CDR3 has 13 residues. CDR3 amino acids: CASSFGDYNEQFF. The CDR3 region has the DNA TGTGCCAGCAGTTTTGGGGACTACAATGAGCAGTTCTTC.

There are many counts of this clonotype. V gene TRBV12-3 or TRBV12-4 combines with J gene TRBJ2-7; 9 nucleotides agree with TRBD2. Germline trimming cut 5 bases from V and 3 bases from J; bases unmatched to any gene: 8. The CDR3 covers 15 residues. In nucleotides, the CDR3 is TGTGCCAGCAGTCCCGAGCTAGCGGGGTTCTACGAGCAGTACTTC. Translation gives CASSPELAGFYEQYF.

This clonotype was recorded many times. The V call is TRBV7-2, the J call TRBJ1-2; D is ambiguous. V dropped 1 base and J dropped 4 bases, with 16 bases sitting between them. The germline gives CDR1 SGHTA, CDR2 FQGNSA. This CDR3 is 16 amino acids long. The CDR3 spells CASSLVSGVRVYGYTF. Here the CDR3 DNA reads TGTGCCAGCAGCTTAGTGTCCGGAGTTCGCGTCTATGGCTACACCTTC.

This clonotype was observed many times. V gene TRBV19 combines with J gene TRBJ2-3; TRBD2 might be the D (5 bases). V was clipped by 4 bases and J by 0 bases, with 8 bases between them. The CDR3 runs to 14 residues. Germline CDR1 reads LNHDA; CDR2 reads SQIVND (reference sequence). The chain's CDR3 is CASSTWTSTDTQYF. The CDR3 DNA reads as TGTGCCAGTAGTACCTGGACTAGCACAGATACGCAGTATTTT.

This clonotype was counted ten times or more. CDR3 sequence reads: CASSESMSNQPQHF. CDR3 DNA: TGTGCCAGCAGTGAATCGATGAGCAATCAGCCCCAGCATTTT. The chain uses TRBV2 and TRBJ1-5; D call uncertain. The V gene's germline CDR1 is SNHLY and CDR2 FYNNEI. Deletions cut 2 bases from V and 1 base from J, with 6 bases between. This CDR3 has 14 residues. Variable domain in full (rest from reference TRBV2 and TRBJ1-5): EPEVTQTPSHQVTQMGQEVILRCVPISNHLYFYWYRQILGQKVEFLVSFYNNEISEKSEIFDDQFSVERPDGSNFTLKIRSTKLEDSAMYFCASSESMSNQPQHFGDGTRLSIL.